These 3 T cell receptor beta chains came from one sample sequenced in a study of radiation and T cells in renal cell carcinoma. Profiled with immunoSEQ multiplex PCR; TCRdb holds only in-frame clones, not every one. Of 90,000 to 100,000 clones in the sample, about 88% were seen once. Time point: baseline pretreatment blood. Documented treatment: 15 Gy SBRT to primary tumor, nephrectomy 4 weeks later. The starting material was blood, obtained from a patient whose treatment included radiotherapy and nephrectomy. These receptors all come from a man aged 50 to 59 with renal cell carcinoma.

The chain links TRBV6-6 to TRBJ1-2; D not resolved. Germline assignment: CDR1 MNHNY and CDR2 SVGAGI (reference sequence). The V gene lost 8 bases and the J gene lost 8 bases, with 12 bases spanning the gap. The CDR3 totals 11 residues. CDR3 amino acids: CASFQNEGYTF. CDR3 DNA: TGTGCCAGCTTTCAAAATGAAGGCTACACCTTC.

The chain couples TRBV28 to TRBJ1-2, with 8 bases aligning to TRBD1. This CDR3 comprises 11 residues. Germline CDR1 is MDHEN and CDR2 is SYDVKM. V lost 8 bases and J lost 9; bases outside the gene matches: 5. The CDR3 loop is CASRQGLRYTF. CDR3 nucleotide sequence: TGTGCCAGCCGACAGGGGTTGCGCTACACCTTC.

The chain links TRBV19 to TRBJ1-4; D not resolved. The V gene's germline CDR1 is LNHDA and CDR2 SQIVND (reference sequence). Trimming left V 4 bases short and J 5 bases short, with 8 bases between. CDR3 length equals 13 residues. The CDR3 protein is CASSRGENEKLFF. The CDR3 DNA reads as TGTGCCAGTAGTAGAGGCGAAAATGAAAAACTGTTTTTT. The full variable domain, its missing parts supplied by reference TRBV19 and TRBJ1-4, is DGGITQSPKYLFRKEGQNVTLSCEQNLNHDAMYWYRQDPGQGLRLIYYSQIVNDFQKGDIAEGYSVSREKKESFPLTVTSAQKNPTAFYLCASSRGENEKLFFGSGTQLSVL.